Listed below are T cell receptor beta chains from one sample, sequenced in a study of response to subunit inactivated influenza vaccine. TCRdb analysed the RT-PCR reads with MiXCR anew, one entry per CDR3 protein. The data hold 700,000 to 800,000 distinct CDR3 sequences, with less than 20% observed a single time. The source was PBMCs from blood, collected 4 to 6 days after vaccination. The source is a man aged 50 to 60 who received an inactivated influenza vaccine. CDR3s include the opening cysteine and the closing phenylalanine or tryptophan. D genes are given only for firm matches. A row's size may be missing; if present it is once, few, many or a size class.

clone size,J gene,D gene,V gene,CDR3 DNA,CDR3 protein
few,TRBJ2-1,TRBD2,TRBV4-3,TGCGCCAGCAGCCAATGGGAGGGCTCCTACAATGAGCAGTTCTTC,CASSQWEGSYNEQFF
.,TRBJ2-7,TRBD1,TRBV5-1,TGCGCCAGCAGCTTGGCCGCAGGGGGCAGATACGAGCAGTACTTC,CASSLAAGGRYEQYF
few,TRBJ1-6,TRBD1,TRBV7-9,TGTGCCAGCAGCAGACAGGGTAATTCACCCCTCCACTTT,CASSRQGNSPLHF
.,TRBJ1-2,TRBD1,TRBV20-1,TGCAGTGCTAAGACAGGGAATGGCTACACCTTC,CSAKTGNGYTF
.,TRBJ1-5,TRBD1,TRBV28,TGTGCCGTGACAGGGGAAGTTGGCAATCAGCCCCAGCATTTT,CAVTGEVGNQPQHF
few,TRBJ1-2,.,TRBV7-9,TGTGCCAGCAGCCTAGGGGCCGGGGTGCTTGACTATGGCTACACCTTC,CASSLGAGVLDYGYTF
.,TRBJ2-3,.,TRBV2,TGTGCCAGCAGGGCCACCTTTTTACTCCCAGATACGCAGTATTTT,CASRATFLLPDTQYF
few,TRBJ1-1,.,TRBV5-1,TGCGCCAGCAGCTTGTATCAGGGGCGGATCACTGAAGCTTTCTTT,CASSLYQGRITEAFF
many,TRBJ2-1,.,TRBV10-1,TGCGCCAGCAGTCATACGTACAATGAGCAGTTCTTC,CASSHTYNEQFF
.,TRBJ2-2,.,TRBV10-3,TGTGCCACCCGAACCCCTATGAGGGGGGCTTCCACCGGGGAGCTGTTTTTT,CATRTPMRGASTGELFF
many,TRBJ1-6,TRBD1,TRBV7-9,TGTGCCAGCAGCCATGGGACAGTGACCCCCTATGATTCACCCCTCCACTTT,CASSHGTVTPYDSPLHF
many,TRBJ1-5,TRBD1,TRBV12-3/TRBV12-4,TGTGCCAGCAGCGGACAGGGAAGGCAGCCCCAGCATTTT,CASSGQGRQPQHF
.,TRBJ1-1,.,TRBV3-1,TGTGCCAGCAGCCTCTCGGCAGGGGACACTGAAGCTTTCTTT,CASSLSAGDTEAFF
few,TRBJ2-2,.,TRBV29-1,TGCAGCGTTGCTCCTACAGGCACCGGGGAGCTGTTTTTT,CSVAPTGTGELFF
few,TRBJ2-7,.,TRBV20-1,TGCAGTGCTAGAGAGGGAGAGGCGGTGCAGTACTTC,CSAREGEAVQYF
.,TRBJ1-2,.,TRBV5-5,TGTGCCAGCACTCATCTAATCGACACCAAAAAGGACTATGGCTACACCTTC,CASTHLIDTKKDYGYTF
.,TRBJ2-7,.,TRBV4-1,TGCGCCAGCAGCCAAGTCCTGATAACGGTAGAGCAGTACTTC,CASSQVLITVEQYF
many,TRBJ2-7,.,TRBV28,TGTGCCAGCAGTGGTATACAGGGCACCTCCTACGAGCAGTACTTC,CASSGIQGTSYEQYF
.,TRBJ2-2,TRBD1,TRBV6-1,TGTGCCAGCAGCCGTGACAGGGGAATGACCGGGGAGCTGTTTTTT,CASSRDRGMTGELFF
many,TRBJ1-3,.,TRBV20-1,TGCAGTGCTAGAGTCGTCAGGGCCGGGGCTGGAAACACCATATATTTT,CSARVVRAGAGNTIYF
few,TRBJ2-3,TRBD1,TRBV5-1,TGCGCCAGCAGCTTCGGGACAGAAAGCACAGATACGCAGTATTTT,CASSFGTESTDTQYF
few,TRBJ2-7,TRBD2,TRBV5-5,TGTGCCAGCAGCCACGGACTAGCGGGAGGGACCTACGAGCAGTACTTC,CASSHGLAGGTYEQYF
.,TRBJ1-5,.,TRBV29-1,TGCAGCGTTGTATGGACGGATCCCAATCAGCCCCAGCATTTT,CSVVWTDPNQPQHF
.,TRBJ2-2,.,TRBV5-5,TGTGCCAGCACTCCACTAGCTGGCGGGGAGCTGTTTTTT,CASTPLAGGELFF
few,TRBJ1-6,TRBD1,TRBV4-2,TGTGCCAGCAGCCAAGATTGGACAGGGACCTATAATTCACCCCTCCACTTT,CASSQDWTGTYNSPLHF
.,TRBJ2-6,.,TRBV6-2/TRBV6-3,TGTGCCAGCAGGTCCCCCGTGGAGGCTGGGGCCAACGTCCTGACTTTC,CASRSPVEAGANVLTF
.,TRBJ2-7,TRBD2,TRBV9,TGTGCCAGCAGCGAACTGGGACTAGCGGGAGACGAGCAGTACTTC,CASSELGLAGDEQYF
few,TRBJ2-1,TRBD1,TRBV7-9,TGTGCCAGCAGCCTCTTTGGACAGGGATGGATCGACAATGAGCAGTTCTTC,CASSLFGQGWIDNEQFF
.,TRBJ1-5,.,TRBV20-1,TGCAGTGCTATCAACAGGGTATGGAGCAATCAGCCCCAGCATTTT,CSAINRVWSNQPQHF
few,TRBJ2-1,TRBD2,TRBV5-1,TGCGCCAGCAGCTTGTATGACGGGAGGGCGGGGGACAATGAGCAGTTCTTC,CASSLYDGRAGDNEQFF
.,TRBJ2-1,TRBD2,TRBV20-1,TGCAGTGCTAGAGCCCAGCGGGAGGGCCTCTCCTACAATGAGCAGTTCTTC,CSARAQREGLSYNEQFF
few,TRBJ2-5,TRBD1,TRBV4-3,TGCGCCAGCAGCCAAAATCCGGGACAGATTCAGGAGACCCAGTACTTC,CASSQNPGQIQETQYF
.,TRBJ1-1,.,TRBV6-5,TGTGCCAGCAGTTACATCCAGGGTGGCACTGAAGCTTTCTTT,CASSYIQGGTEAFF
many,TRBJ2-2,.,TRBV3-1,TGCGCCAGCAGCCAAGATCCGGGTACCGGGGAGCTGTTTTTT,CASSQDPGTGELFF
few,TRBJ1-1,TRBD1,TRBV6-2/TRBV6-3,TGTGCCAGCAGTTACCAAACCGGACAGGGGGAAACTGAAGCTTTCTTT,CASSYQTGQGETEAFF
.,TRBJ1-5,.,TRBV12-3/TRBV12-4,TGTGCCAGCAGTTCGGCAGCTAGCAATCAGCCCCAGCATTTT,CASSSAASNQPQHF
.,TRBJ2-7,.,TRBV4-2,TGTGCCAGCAGCCAAGATGGGGGGGGCCTCTACGAGCAGTACTTC,CASSQDGGGLYEQYF
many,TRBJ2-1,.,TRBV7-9,TGTGCCAGCAGCTTACCACCCCTCGATGAGCAGTTCTTC,CASSLPPLDEQFF
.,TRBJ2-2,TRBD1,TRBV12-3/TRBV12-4,TGTGCCAGCAGTCTCTGGACAGGGGAGTTAAGCGGGGAGCTGTTTTTT,CASSLWTGELSGELFF
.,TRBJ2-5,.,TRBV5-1,TGCGCCAGCAGCCGGGGGGCTAGGGGGGCCCAAGAGACCCAGTACTTC,CASSRGARGAQETQYF
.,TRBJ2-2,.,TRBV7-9,TGTGCCAGCAGCGCTTCGGAAGTCCCCGGGGAGCTGTTTTTT,CASSASEVPGELFF
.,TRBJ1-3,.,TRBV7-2,TGTGCCAGCCGAAAAGGGGGCTCTGGAAACACCATATATTTT,CASRKGGSGNTIYF
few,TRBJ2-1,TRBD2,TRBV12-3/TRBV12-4,TGTGCCAGCAGAGGCTCTAGCGGGGGGGCCATAGGGCAGTTCTTC,CASRGSSGGAIGQFF
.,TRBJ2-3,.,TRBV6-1,TGTGCCAGTCGGGACGCCCGGACAGATACGCAGTATTTT,CASRDARTDTQYF
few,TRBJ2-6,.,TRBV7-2,TGTGCCAGCAGCTTAATGTATACCTCTGGGGCCAACGTCCTGACTTTC,CASSLMYTSGANVLTF
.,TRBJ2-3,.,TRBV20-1,TGCAGTGCTGTCCCAGCGGGTCTCACAGATACGCAGTATTTT,CSAVPAGLTDTQYF
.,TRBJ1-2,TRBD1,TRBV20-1,TGCAGTGCTAGTAGACAGGGGAGAACCTATGGCTACACCTTC,CSASRQGRTYGYTF